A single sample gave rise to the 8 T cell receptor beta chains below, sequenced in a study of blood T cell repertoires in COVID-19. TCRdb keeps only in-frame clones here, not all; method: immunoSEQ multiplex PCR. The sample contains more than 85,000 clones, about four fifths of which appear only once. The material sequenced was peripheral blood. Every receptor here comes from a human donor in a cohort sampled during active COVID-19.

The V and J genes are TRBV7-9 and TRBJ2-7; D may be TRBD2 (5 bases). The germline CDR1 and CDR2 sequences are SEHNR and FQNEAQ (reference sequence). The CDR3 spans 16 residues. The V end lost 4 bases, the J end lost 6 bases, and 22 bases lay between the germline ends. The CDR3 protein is CASSSLVGVPPSEQYF. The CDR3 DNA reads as TGTGCCAGCAGCTCCCTGGTCGGGGTACCCCCCTCCGAGCAGTACTTC.

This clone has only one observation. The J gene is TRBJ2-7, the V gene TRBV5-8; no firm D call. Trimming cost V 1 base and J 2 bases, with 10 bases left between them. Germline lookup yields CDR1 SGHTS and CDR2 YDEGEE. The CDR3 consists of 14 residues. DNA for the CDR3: TGTGCCAGCAGCTTGACTGGGCTGCCCTACGAGCAGTACTTC. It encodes CASSLTGLPYEQYF.

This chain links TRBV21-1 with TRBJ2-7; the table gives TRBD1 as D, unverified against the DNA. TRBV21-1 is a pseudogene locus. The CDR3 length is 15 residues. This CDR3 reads CASTDQAGATYEQYF. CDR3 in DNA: TGTGCCAGCACAGACCAGGCAGGGGCCACCTACGAGCAGTACTTC.

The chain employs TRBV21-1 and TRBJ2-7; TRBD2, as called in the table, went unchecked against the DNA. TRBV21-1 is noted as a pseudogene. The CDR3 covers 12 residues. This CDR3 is CASSPTRRLQYF. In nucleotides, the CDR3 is TGTGCCAGCAGCCCAACTCGCCGGTTGCAGTACTTC.

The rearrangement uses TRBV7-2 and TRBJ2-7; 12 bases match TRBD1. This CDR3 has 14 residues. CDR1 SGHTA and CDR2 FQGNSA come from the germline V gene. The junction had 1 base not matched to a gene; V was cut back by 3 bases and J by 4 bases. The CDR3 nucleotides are TGTGCCAGCAGCTTGGGACAGGGGGCTTACGAGCAGTACTTC. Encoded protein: CASSLGQGAYEQYF.

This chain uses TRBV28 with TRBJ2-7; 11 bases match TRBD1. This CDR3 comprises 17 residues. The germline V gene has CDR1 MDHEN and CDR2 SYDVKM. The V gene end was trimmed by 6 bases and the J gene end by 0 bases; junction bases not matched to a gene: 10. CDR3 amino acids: CASSQFTGTGGSYEQYF. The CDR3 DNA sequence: TGTGCCAGCAGCCAATTCACCGGGACAGGGGGCTCCTACGAGCAGTACTTC.

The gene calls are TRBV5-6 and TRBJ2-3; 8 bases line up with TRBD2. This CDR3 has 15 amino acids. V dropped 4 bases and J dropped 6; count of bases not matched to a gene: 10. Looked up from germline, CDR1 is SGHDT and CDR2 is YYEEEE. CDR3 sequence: CASSPSGGASDTQYF. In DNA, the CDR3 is TGTGCCAGCAGCCCCTCCGGGGGGGCATCCGATACGCAGTATTTT.

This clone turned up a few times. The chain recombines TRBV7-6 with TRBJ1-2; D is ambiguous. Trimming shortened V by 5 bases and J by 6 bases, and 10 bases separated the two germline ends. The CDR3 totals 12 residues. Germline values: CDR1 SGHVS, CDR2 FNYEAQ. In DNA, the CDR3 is TGTGCCAGCAGCCCGCGCGGCCATGGCTACACCTTC. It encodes CASSPRGHGYTF.